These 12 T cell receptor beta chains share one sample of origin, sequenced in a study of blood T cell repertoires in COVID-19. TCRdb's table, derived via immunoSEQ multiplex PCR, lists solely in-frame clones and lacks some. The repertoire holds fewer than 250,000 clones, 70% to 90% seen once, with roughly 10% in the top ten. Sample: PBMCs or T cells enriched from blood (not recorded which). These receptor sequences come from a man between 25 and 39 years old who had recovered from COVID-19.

In nucleotides, the CDR3 is TGTGCCAGCAGTTCGGGGGACAGGGTACAGCCCCAGCATTTT. As protein: CASSSGDRVQPQHF. The J gene is TRBJ1-5, the V gene TRBV28; 9 nucleotides agree with TRBD1. The CDR3 totals 14 residues. CDR1 and CDR2 (germline): MDHEN, SYDVKM. V lost 4 bases to trimming and J lost 7 bases; unmatched junction nucleotides: 5.

CDR3 in amino acids: CASSSTPGGSNYGYTF. The CDR3 region has the DNA TGTGCCAGCAGCTCCACCCCGGGGGGGTCTAACTATGGCTACACCTTC. The chain employs TRBV9 and TRBJ1-2, with TRBD1 as a possible D gene (5 bases). The CDR3 length is 16 residues. The germline V gene encodes CDR1 SGDLS and CDR2 YYNGEE. V was pared by 4 bases and J by 0 bases, with 16 bases between.

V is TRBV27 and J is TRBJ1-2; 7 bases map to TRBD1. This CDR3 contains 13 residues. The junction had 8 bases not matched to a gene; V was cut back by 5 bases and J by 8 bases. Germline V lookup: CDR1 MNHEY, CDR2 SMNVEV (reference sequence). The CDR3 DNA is TGTGCCAGCAGTCCAGGGGGATTGGCGGGCTACACCTTC. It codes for CASSPGGLAGYTF.

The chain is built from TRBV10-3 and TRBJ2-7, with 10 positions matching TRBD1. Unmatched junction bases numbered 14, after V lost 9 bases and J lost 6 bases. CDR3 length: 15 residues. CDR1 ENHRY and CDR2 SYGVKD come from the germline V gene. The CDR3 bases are TGTGCCATGGGGACAGGGGATTTGGCATACCCCGAGCAGTACTTC. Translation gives CAMGTGDLAYPEQYF.

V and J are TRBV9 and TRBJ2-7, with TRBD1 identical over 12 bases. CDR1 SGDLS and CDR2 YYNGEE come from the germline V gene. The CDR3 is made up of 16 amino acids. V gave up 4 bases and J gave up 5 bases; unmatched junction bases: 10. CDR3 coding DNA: TGTGCCAGCAGCCCAAAAACGGGACAGGGGGCTAACGAGCAGTACTTC. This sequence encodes CASSPKTGQGANEQYF.

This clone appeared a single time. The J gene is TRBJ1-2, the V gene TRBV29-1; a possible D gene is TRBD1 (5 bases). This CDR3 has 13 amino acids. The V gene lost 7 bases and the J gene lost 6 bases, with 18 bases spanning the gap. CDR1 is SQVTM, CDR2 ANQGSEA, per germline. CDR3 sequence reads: CSATQSTGDGYTF. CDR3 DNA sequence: TGCAGCGCCACGCAGTCTACAGGCGATGGCTACACCTTC. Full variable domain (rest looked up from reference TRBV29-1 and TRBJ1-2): SAVISQKPSRDICQRGTSLTIQCQVDSQVTMMFWYRQQPGQSLTLIATANQGSEATYESGFVIDKFPISRPNLTFSTLTVSNMSPEDSSIYLCSATQSTGDGYTFGSGTRLTVV.

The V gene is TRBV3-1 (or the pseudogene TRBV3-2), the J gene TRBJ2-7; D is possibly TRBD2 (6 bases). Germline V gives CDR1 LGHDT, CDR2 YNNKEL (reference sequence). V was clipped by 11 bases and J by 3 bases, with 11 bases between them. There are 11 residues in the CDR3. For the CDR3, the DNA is TGTGCCCACCGGCGGGACTACGAGCAGTACTTC. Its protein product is CAHRRDYEQYF.

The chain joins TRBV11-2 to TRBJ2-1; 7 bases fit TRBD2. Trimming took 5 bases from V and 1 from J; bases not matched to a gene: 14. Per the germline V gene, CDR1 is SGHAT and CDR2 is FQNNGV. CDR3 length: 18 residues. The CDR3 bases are TGTGCCAGCAGCCTGGGGGGGTCCGGGAGAATGTCCTACAATGAGCAGTTCTTC. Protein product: CASSLGGSGRMSYNEQFF.

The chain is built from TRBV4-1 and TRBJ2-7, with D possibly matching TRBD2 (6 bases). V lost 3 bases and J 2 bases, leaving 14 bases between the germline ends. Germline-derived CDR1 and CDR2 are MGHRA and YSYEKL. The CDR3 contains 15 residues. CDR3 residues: CASSQPRRGAYEQYF. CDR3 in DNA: TGCGCCAGCAGCCAGCCCCGGCGGGGTGCCTACGAGCAGTACTTC.

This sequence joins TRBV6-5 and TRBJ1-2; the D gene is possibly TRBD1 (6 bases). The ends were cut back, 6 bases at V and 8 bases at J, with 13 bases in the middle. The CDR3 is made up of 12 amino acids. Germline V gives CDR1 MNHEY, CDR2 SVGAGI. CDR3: CASSPQGSGYTF. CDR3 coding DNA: TGTGCCAGCAGCCCACAGGGTAGCGGCTACACCTTC.

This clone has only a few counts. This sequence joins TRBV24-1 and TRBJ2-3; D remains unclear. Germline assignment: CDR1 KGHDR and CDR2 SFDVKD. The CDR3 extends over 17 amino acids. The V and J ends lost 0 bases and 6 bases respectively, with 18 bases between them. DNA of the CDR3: TGTGCCACCAGTGATTTGCCCCTAGGTTTGGGTAGGGATACGCAGTATTTT. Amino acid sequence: CATSDLPLGLGRDTQYF.

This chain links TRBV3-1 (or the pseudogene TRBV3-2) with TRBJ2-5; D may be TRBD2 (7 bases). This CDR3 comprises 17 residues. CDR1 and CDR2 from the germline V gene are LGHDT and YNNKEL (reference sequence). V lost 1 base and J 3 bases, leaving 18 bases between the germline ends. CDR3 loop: CASSQGRRGGEKETQYF. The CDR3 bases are TGTGCCAGCAGCCAAGGCAGGAGAGGGGGGGAGAAAGAGACCCAGTACTTC.